A selection of T cell receptor beta chains follows, all from one sample in a study of beta chain features in type 1 diabetes. TCRdb's copy holds only in-frame clones and misses some; the assay was immunoSEQ multiplex PCR. Altogether 200,000 to 300,000 clones are present, roughly 30% being singletons, with the ten largest covering approximately 4%. Sequenced sample: central memory CD4+ T cells from blood. The receptors derive from a man aged 25-45 years in good health. Each CDR3 is given with its conserved first and last residue. D genes are given only for firm matches. A clone size is listed for some rows: how often the clone was seen (once, few, many), or a class if it is expanded.

D: NA
size: NA
V: TRBV7-2
length: 16
J: TRBJ1-5
DNA: TGTGCCAGCGCTTTCCTCGACAGTTATAGCAATCAGCCCCAGCATTTT
CDR3: CASAFLDSYSNQPQHF

D: TRBD2
size: NA
V: TRBV25-1
length: 17
J: TRBJ2-3
DNA: TGTGCCAGCAGTGATCGGACTAGCCCGGGAGCGTCAGATACGCAGTATTTT
CDR3: CASSDRTSPGASDTQYF

D: NA
size: NA
V: TRBV2
length: 14
J: TRBJ2-3
DNA: TGTGCCAGCAGGACTACAACTAGCACAGATACGCAGTATTTT
CDR3: CASRTTTSTDTQYF

D: NA
size: few
V: TRBV30
length: 15
J: TRBJ2-5
DNA: TGTGCCTGGAGTGTAAACGGGATGGTACAAGAGACCCAGTACTTC
CDR3: CAWSVNGMVQETQYF

D: NA
size: NA
V: TRBV7-2
length: 14
J: TRBJ2-3
DNA: TGTGCCAGCAGCACGGAGCGCACTTTTGTAACGCAGTATTTT
CDR3: CASSTERTFVTQYF

D: NA
size: few
V: TRBV18
length: 13
J: TRBJ2-1
DNA: TGTGCCAGCTCACCACCCGGGATCAATGAGCAGTTCTTC
CDR3: CASSPPGINEQFF

D: TRBD1
size: NA
V: TRBV5-4
length: 16
J: TRBJ2-1
DNA: TGTGCCAGCAGCTCGTCGGGGACAGGGCCCCTCAATGAGCAGTTCTTC
CDR3: CASSSSGTGPLNEQFF

D: NA
size: NA
V: TRBV11-1
length: 11
J: TRBJ2-2
DNA: TGTGCCAGCAAGGGGAGCGGGGAGCTGTTTTTT
CDR3: CASKGSGELFF

D: NA
size: NA
V: TRBV5-1
length: 14
J: TRBJ2-1
DNA: TGCGCCAGCAGCTTGGCCGAAACCTACAATGAGCAGTTCTTC
CDR3: CASSLAETYNEQFF

D: NA
size: many
V: TRBV7-2
length: 14
J: TRBJ2-1
DNA: TGTGCCAGCAGCTTAGTACCTAGCCCTCATGAGCAGTTCTTC
CDR3: CASSLVPSPHEQFF

D: NA
size: few
V: TRBV4-3
length: 14
J: TRBJ2-7
DNA: TGCGCCAGCAGCCCCGGTGGGGACCCCTACGAGCAGTACTTC
CDR3: CASSPGGDPYEQYF

D: TRBD2
size: few
V: TRBV28
length: 14
J: TRBJ2-7
DNA: TGTGCCAGCAGTCCATTGGGAGGGAAAGCCGAGCAGTACTTC
CDR3: CASSPLGGKAEQYF

D: NA
size: NA
V: TRBV9
length: 14
J: TRBJ2-7
DNA: TGTGCCAGCAGCTCCCGGCCCGTGGCGGACGAGCAGTACTTC
CDR3: CASSSRPVADEQYF

D: TRBD2
size: NA
V: TRBV11-2
length: 16
J: TRBJ2-3
DNA: TGTGCCAGCAGCCAAACTAGCGGGGGCTCCCGGGATACGCAGTATTTT
CDR3: CASSQTSGGSRDTQYF

D: TRBD1
size: NA
V: TRBV7-9
length: 15
J: TRBJ1-1
DNA: TGTGCCAGCAGCGCCGTAGGACAGGGAGGCACTGAAGCTTTCTTT
CDR3: CASSAVGQGGTEAFF

D: NA
size: NA
V: TRBV7-6
length: 13
J: TRBJ2-1
DNA: TGTGCCAGCAGCTTAGCGGAGGCCCGACACCAGTTCTTC
CDR3: CASSLAEARHQFF

D: NA
size: few
V: TRBV7-2
length: 13
J: TRBJ1-1
DNA: TGTGCCAGCAGACCCAGCGGGAACACTGAAGCTTTCTTT
CDR3: CASRPSGNTEAFF

D: TRBD2
size: once
V: TRBV14
length: 16
J: TRBJ2-5
DNA: TGTGCCAGCAGCCCGTCGTTGCGGGGGGCTCTCGAGACCCAGTACTTC
CDR3: CASSPSLRGALETQYF

D: NA
size: once
V: TRBV10-3
length: 13
J: TRBJ2-4
DNA: TGTGCCATCAGCAGCGGGCCGGGGGACATTCAGTACTTC
CDR3: CAISSGPGDIQYF

D: NA
size: NA
V: TRBV7-2
length: 13
J: TRBJ2-3
DNA: TGTGCCAGCAGCTTAGATTGGGCAGATACGCAGTATTTT
CDR3: CASSLDWADTQYF

D: NA
size: NA
V: TRBV7-2
length: 15
J: TRBJ2-1
DNA: TGTGCCAGCAGCTTAGGGCGGGGACCCTACAATGAGCAGTTCTTC
CDR3: CASSLGRGPYNEQFF

D: TRBD2
size: NA
V: TRBV10-3
length: 15
J: TRBJ2-1
DNA: TGTGCCATCAGTGAGTCAACTAGCGGGAACAATGAGCAGTTCTTC
CDR3: CAISESTSGNNEQFF

D: TRBD2
size: NA
V: TRBV10-3
length: 17
J: TRBJ2-1
DNA: TGTGCCATCAGTCTAGCGGGGGGCCCGAGCTCCTACAATGAGCAGTTCTTC
CDR3: CAISLAGGPSSYNEQFF

D: NA
size: NA
V: TRBV5-4
length: 14
J: TRBJ2-7
DNA: TGTGCCAGCAGCATCGCGGGGTCAAGGAACGAGCAGTACTTC
CDR3: CASSIAGSRNEQYF

D: TRBD1
size: NA
V: TRBV10-3
length: 16
J: TRBJ2-7
DNA: TGTGCCATCAGTGAGAGCTCCGGGACAGTTTCCTACGAGCAGTACTTC
CDR3: CAISESSGTVSYEQYF

D: TRBD1
size: NA
V: TRBV30
length: 17
J: TRBJ2-6
DNA: TGTGCCTGGGAACTTGGGACAGGGTTATTTGGGGCCAACGTCCTGACTTTC
CDR3: CAWELGTGLFGANVLTF

D: TRBD1
size: few
V: TRBV25-1
length: 12
J: TRBJ1-2
DNA: TGTGCCAGCATAGGGGGCGCGGGAGGCTACACCTTC
CDR3: CASIGGAGGYTF

D: TRBD2
size: few
V: TRBV11-2
length: 17
J: TRBJ2-7
DNA: TGTGCCAGCAGCCCAGCCCCGCGACTAGCGGCCTCCTACGAGCAGTACTTC
CDR3: CASSPAPRLAASYEQYF

D: TRBD1
size: once
V: TRBV2
length: 15
J: TRBJ1-5
DNA: TGTGCCAGCACTGACAGGGGGCCAAGCAATCAGCCCCAGCATTTT
CDR3: CASTDRGPSNQPQHF

D: TRBD1
size: many
V: TRBV29-1
length: 15
J: TRBJ2-3
DNA: TGCAGCGGCCAACGGGCAGGGGGCTCCGGTTATACGCAGTATTTT
CDR3: CSGQRAGGSGYTQYF

D: NA
size: NA
V: TRBV30
length: 13
J: TRBJ2-2
DNA: TGTGCCTGGAGTGACCTCGGAACCGGGGAGCTGTTTTTT
CDR3: CAWSDLGTGELFF

D: NA
size: few
V: TRBV19
length: 16
J: TRBJ2-3
DNA: TGTGCCAGTAGTTCTCCCCGTCGGGTTGGAACAGATACGCAGTATTTT
CDR3: CASSSPRRVGTDTQYF